The rows below give T cell receptor beta chains drawn from one sample of a study of T cell repertoires in cytomegalovirus infection. TCRdb itself ran the reads through MiXCR, one entry per CDR3 protein. In the table there are just under 550,000 distinct CDR3 sequences, around 27% of which are singletons. The material sequenced was PBMCs. The receptor set was obtained from a human donor in good health (CMV status not recorded). Some clones in this sample may be carry-over from other donors' samples. Both conserved end residues are part of each CDR3. The D gene is left open where the match is weak. Clone size is not always given. Where it is, it says once, few, many or a class for expanded clones.

TRBJ2-1 | 11 | few | TRBV19 | . | TGTGCCAGTAGTATCTTCAATGAGCAGTTCTTC | CASSIFNEQFF
TRBJ1-1 | 15 | few | TRBV6-2/TRBV6-3 | . | TGTGCCAGCAGTTATATTTCGGGGGTAGCCGCTGAAGCTTTCTTT | CASSYISGVAAEAFF
TRBJ2-2 | 16 | few | TRBV5-6 | . | TGTGCCAGCAGCTTACACCCGGGACAGAACACCGGGGAGCTGTTTTTT | CASSLHPGQNTGELFF
TRBJ1-2 | 16 | . | TRBV6-5 | . | TGTGCCAGCAGTTACTCGGGAGGAATCTCCCTAGATGGCTACACCTTC | CASSYSGGISLDGYTF
TRBJ2-7 | 13 | . | TRBV29-1 | . | TGCAGCGCAGGGTCAGCCCCCGGGGGCGAGCAGTACTTC | CSAGSAPGGEQYF
TRBJ2-1 | 16 | few | TRBV7-8 | TRBD2 | TGTGCCAGCAGCAAAGGTGGGGGGGAATCCTACAATGAGCAGTTCTTC | CASSKGGGESYNEQFF
TRBJ2-7 | 15 | . | TRBV7-9 | TRBD2 | TGTGCCAGCAGCTTGGTTGGCGGGGGGCAATACGAGCAGTACTTC | CASSLVGGGQYEQYF
TRBJ2-5 | 19 | . | TRBV4-3 | TRBD2 | TGCGCCAGCAGCCAGGACGTGGGGGTAGCGGGAGGGCCCCGGGAGACCCAGTACTTC | CASSQDVGVAGGPRETQYF
TRBJ1-6 | 16 | few | TRBV12-3/TRBV12-4 | . | TGTGCCAGCAGTTTAAGGCCGAGCTCCTATAATTCACCCCTCCACTTT | CASSLRPSSYNSPLHF
TRBJ1-1 | 15 | few | TRBV6-2/TRBV6-3 | . | TGTGCCAGCAGTTACCGCGGGATCGTGAACACTGAAGCTTTCTTT | CASSYRGIVNTEAFF
TRBJ2-1 | 15 | many | TRBV7-2 | TRBD2 | TGTGCCAGCAGCCGACTAGCGCAGATTAGGAATGAGCAGTTCTTC | CASSRLAQIRNEQFF
TRBJ2-1 | 15 | . | TRBV29-1 | . | TGCAGCGTTGAAAAGGGGGTAAGCTCCTACAATGAGCAGTTCTTC | CSVEKGVSSYNEQFF
TRBJ2-5 | 15 | few | TRBV4-3 | . | TGCGCCAGCAGCCAAGAGGAGACCGGAGGAGAGACCCAGTACTTC | CASSQEETGGETQYF
TRBJ1-2 | 14 | . | TRBV6-5 | . | TGTGCTAGCAGTTACTCTTCAGGGGCAAGGGAGGGAACCTTC | CASSYSSGAREGTF
TRBJ2-6 | 15 | . | TRBV27 | . | TGTGCCAGCCGTAAATACACCTCTGGGGCCAACGTCCTGACTTTC | CASRKYTSGANVLTF
TRBJ2-6 | 19 | . | TRBV6-2/TRBV6-3 | TRBD2 | TGTGCCAGCAGTCCCCGGAGAGCGGGAACTTTCTCTGGGGCCAACGTCCTGACTTTC | CASSPRRAGTFSGANVLTF
TRBJ1-5 | 16 | many | TRBV7-8 | TRBD1 | TGTGCCAGCAGCCACATCGGGGACAGGGGGCATCAGCCCCAGCATTTT | CASSHIGDRGHQPQHF
TRBJ2-1 | 16 | many | TRBV7-2 | TRBD2 | TGTGCCAGCAGCTTAGAGGGACTAGCGGGAGTTGGTGAGCAGTTCTTC | CASSLEGLAGVGEQFF
TRBJ1-2 | 16 | few | TRBV10-3 | . | TGTGCCATCAGCTCCACAACCCCCGGGCAGTCGGGTGGCTACACCTTC | CAISSTTPGQSGGYTF
TRBJ2-5 | 16 | few | TRBV5-4 | TRBD1 | TGTGCCAGCAGCTCGGCAAAGACAGGGGGGCAAGAGACCCAGTACTTC | CASSSAKTGGQETQYF
TRBJ1-6 | 16 | once | TRBV9 | . | TGTGCCAGCAGCGTAGCTATCATGGCGACGGATTCACCCCTCCACTTT | CASSVAIMATDSPLHF
TRBJ2-1 | 16 | few | TRBV7-2 | TRBD2 | TGTGCCAGCAGCTTAGCACTAGCGGGAGGAGGGAATGAGCAGTTCTTC | CASSLALAGGGNEQFF
TRBJ2-5 | 15 | . | TRBV7-2 | TRBD1 | TGTGCCAGCAGCTCGGACAGGGGGCGAGAAGAGACCCAGTACTTC | CASSSDRGREETQYF
TRBJ2-7 | 17 | . | TRBV7-9 | TRBD2 | TGTGCCAGCAGCTCCAGTGGGGCTAGCGGGAGTCCCTACGAGCAGTACTTC | CASSSSGASGSPYEQYF
TRBJ1-2 | 11 | . | TRBV28 | . | TGTGCCAGCAGTTTCGTCTATGGCTACACCTTC | CASSFVYGYTF
TRBJ2-1 | 15 | few | TRBV7-3 | TRBD2 | TGTGCCAGCAGCTTAGACGGGAGGGCGCGGAATGAGCAGTTCTTC | CASSLDGRARNEQFF
TRBJ2-1 | 14 | . | TRBV6-2/TRBV6-3 | . | TGTGCCAGCAGTTACGGGACACCGCCGAATGAGCAGTTCTTC | CASSYGTPPNEQFF
TRBJ1-5 | 19 | . | TRBV28 | TRBD1 | TGTGCCAGCAGTTTTCCCCGGGACAGGGGCAATAAAGACAGTCAGCCCCAGCATTTT | CASSFPRDRGNKDSQPQHF
TRBJ2-3 | 12 | few | TRBV6-6 | . | TGTGCCAGCAAACCATCCGCAGATACGCAGTATTTT | CASKPSADTQYF
TRBJ1-2 | 16 | few | TRBV5-4 | . | TGTGCCAGCAGATCGCCTCAGACAAAATCTAACTATGGCTACACCTTC | CASRSPQTKSNYGYTF
TRBJ2-3 | 15 | . | TRBV5-1 | TRBD1 | TGCGCCAGCAGCTTGGAGGGACAGGCTGGGGATACGCAGTATTTT | CASSLEGQAGDTQYF
TRBJ2-3 | 15 | few | TRBV7-2 | TRBD2 | TGTGCCAGCAGCTTACGGGAGGCTGGCACAGATACGCAGTATTTT | CASSLREAGTDTQYF
TRBJ2-1 | 17 | . | TRBV20-1 | TRBD2 | TGCAGTGCTAGAGACGCGGGGCTAGCGGCACTATACAATGAGCAGTTCTTC | CSARDAGLAALYNEQFF
TRBJ2-3 | 17 | many | TRBV7-8 | TRBD2 | TGTGCCAGCAGCCCGACGCTAGCGGGAGGACTCACAGATACGCAGTATTTT | CASSPTLAGGLTDTQYF
TRBJ1-1 | 13 | . | TRBV6-2/TRBV6-3 | . | TGTGCCAGCCTTGGGACATCGAACACTGAAGCTTTCTTT | CASLGTSNTEAFF
TRBJ1-1 | 17 | . | TRBV5-6 | . | TGTGCCAGCAGCTTGCAGGGGATGAGGTGGGTGAACACTGAAGCTTTCTTT | CASSLQGMRWVNTEAFF
TRBJ1-1 | 15 | . | TRBV5-4 | . | TGTGCCAGCAGCACCGCCGAGGCGAAGAACACTGAAGCTTTCTTT | CASSTAEAKNTEAFF
TRBJ2-7 | 15 | . | TRBV7-9 | . | TGTGCCAGCAGCTCCCCAGGGGAGGGGGTCTACGAGCAGTACTTC | CASSSPGEGVYEQYF
TRBJ2-7 | 12 | many | TRBV7-6 | . | TGTGCCAGCAGCCCGGGGACTTACGAGCAGTACTTC | CASSPGTYEQYF
TRBJ2-6 | 13 | . | TRBV6-1 | . | TGTGCCAGCTGCATTTTAGGGGCCAACGTCCTGACTTTC | CASCILGANVLTF
TRBJ1-1 | 15 | few | TRBV12-5 | . | TGTGCTAGTGGTTTCGCGGACAGCTTGAACACTGAAGCTTTCTTT | CASGFADSLNTEAFF
TRBJ2-3 | 13 | . | TRBV6-2/TRBV6-3 | . | TGTGCCAGCAGTTACAAGGGCACAGATACGCAGTATTTT | CASSYKGTDTQYF
TRBJ2-2 | 12 | few | TRBV7-2 | . | TGTGCCACCCGACAAAACACCGGGGAGCTGTTTTTT | CATRQNTGELFF
TRBJ1-4 | 14 | . | TRBV19 | TRBD1 | TGTGCCAGTAGTAAAGGACAGGGTGACGAAAAACTGTTTTTT | CASSKGQGDEKLFF
TRBJ2-3 | 17 | . | TRBV4-2 | TRBD2 | TGTGCCAGCAGCAGTGGTCTAGCGGGAGGGAAACCCGATACGCAGTATTTT | CASSSGLAGGKPDTQYF
TRBJ2-5 | 14 | once | TRBV7-8 | . | TGTGCCAGCAGTTATATAACCTTCCAAGAGACCCAGTACTTC | CASSYITFQETQYF
TRBJ1-5 | 14 | . | TRBV10-3 | . | TGTGCCATCAGGGGACACGAGGTTAATCAGCCCCAGCATTTT | CAIRGHEVNQPQHF
TRBJ1-2 | 13 | . | TRBV29-1 | TRBD1 | TGCAGCGTTGAAGGGACAGGGGCCTATGGCTACACCTTC | CSVEGTGAYGYTF